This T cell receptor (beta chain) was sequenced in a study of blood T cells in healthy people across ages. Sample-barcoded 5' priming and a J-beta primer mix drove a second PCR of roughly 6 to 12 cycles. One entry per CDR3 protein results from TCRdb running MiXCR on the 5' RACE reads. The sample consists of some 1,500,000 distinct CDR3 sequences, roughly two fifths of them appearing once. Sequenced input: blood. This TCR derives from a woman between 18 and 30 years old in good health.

Here the CDR3 DNA reads TGTGCCAGCTCCCCGGACAGCAACAATGAGCAGTACTTC. Its translation: CASSPDSNNEQYF. The rearrangement uses TRBV18 and TRBJ2-5; possible D gene TRBD1, 6 bases. This CDR3 is built from 13 residues. CDR1 KGHSH and CDR2 LQKENI come from the germline V gene. Trimming pared 6 bases from V and 11 bases from J, leaving 19 bases between.